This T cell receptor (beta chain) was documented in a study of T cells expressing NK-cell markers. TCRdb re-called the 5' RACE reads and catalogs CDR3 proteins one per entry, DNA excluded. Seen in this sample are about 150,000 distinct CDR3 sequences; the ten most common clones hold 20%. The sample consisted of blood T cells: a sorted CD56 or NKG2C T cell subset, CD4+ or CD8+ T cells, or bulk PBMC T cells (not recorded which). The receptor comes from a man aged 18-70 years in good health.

CDR3: CASSGTPEADEQFF. The V call is TRBV6-1, the J call TRBJ2-1; TCRdb lists TRBD2, though no DNA is available to test this call. The CDR3 is made up of 14 amino acids. Germline assignment: CDR1 MNHNS and CDR2 SASEGT.